This T cell receptor (beta chain) was found in a study of stem cell transplantation in POMP-related autoinflammatory disease. On the study more broadly: Pre-transplant patients had naive-skewed CD4+ T cells and few CD8+ T cells.

Germline V CDR1 and CDR2: MDHEN, SYDVKM. Trimming removed 10 bases from V and 2 bases from J, with 9 bases in between. The CDR3 runs 11 residues. Clones were read by immunoSEQ multiplex PCR, and TCRdb kept only the in-frame ones, dropping some. The table includes roughly 68,000 clones, about nine tenths detected once. This chain links TRBV28 with TRBJ2-7, with D tentatively TRBD1 (6 bases). The specimen was CD4+ T cells from PBMCs, collected after stem cell transplantation. The TCR originated in a human patient with POMP-related autoinflammation and immune dysregulation (PRAID). The T cells may come from the graft donor. As DNA, the CDR3 is TGTGCCACCCAGGGGACCTACGAGCAGTACTTC. It specifies CATQGTYEQYF.